This TCR beta chain was captured by sequencing in a study of blood T cell repertoires in COVID-19. About the study: Spain, Italy and the United States supplied samples that represented acute and convalescent COVID-19. T cells, B-cell-depleted T cells, or PBMCs supplied cDNA or gDNA.

CDR1 and CDR2 from the germline V gene are LGHDT and YNNKEL (reference sequence). This CDR3 spans 16 amino acids. Germline trimming cut 3 bases from V and 1 base from J; bases unmatched to any gene: 6. Original data processing: Nucleated cell counts were estimated from reference gene primer amplification. The method was immunoSEQ multiplex PCR; TCRdb's version includes in-frame clones alone and lacks a portion of them. Clonal size and the V and J genes are those of that table, whereas D and trimming came from the DNA. This sample has around 40,000 clones, with 70% to 90% found just once. This receptor was identified in a man aged 60-69 years with active COVID-19. The sequencing input was peripheral blood. The V and J genes are TRBV3-1 (or the pseudogene TRBV3-2) and TRBJ2-5; 9 nucleotides align to TRBD2. CDR3 protein: CASSQSSGASQETQYF. For the CDR3, the DNA is TGTGCCAGCAGCCAGTCTAGCGGGGCAAGCCAAGAGACCCAGTACTTC.